Below, 21 T cell receptor beta chains from the same sample are listed, as sequenced in a study of shared clonotypes between healthy human individuals. Assay used: immunoSEQ multiplex PCR; TCRdb lists only in-frame clones, some missing. The data hold roughly 2 million clones, with 85% to 95% observed a single time. Sequenced sample: naive CD4+ T cells sorted from blood. The subset denotes: CD45RA+ positively selected. The origin of the receptors is a man aged 18 to 35 in good health.

V is TRBV4-1 and J is TRBJ2-7; 9 bases match TRBD2. Germline-derived CDR1 and CDR2 are MGHRA and YSYEKL. This CDR3 region has 17 residues. Trimming took 2 bases from V and 3 from J; bases not matched to a gene: 11. The CDR3 spells CASSQRMLGLADYEQYF. As DNA, the CDR3 is TGCGCCAGCAGCCAAAGAATGTTGGGACTAGCAGACTACGAGCAGTACTTC.

This chain's CDR3 is CASSLTRPIRGGRYGYTF. As DNA, the CDR3 is TGTGCCAGCAGTTTAACGAGACCTATTAGAGGGGGACGCTATGGCTACACCTTC. The chain has TRBV28 and TRBJ1-2, with a weak D call TRBD1 (6 bases). V lost 2 bases and J lost 4, with 23 bases in between. This CDR3 is built from 18 residues. Per germline, CDR1 MDHEN and CDR2 SYDVKM.

In DNA, the CDR3 is TGTGCCAGCAGAACAGGGAAGGGTTTGAACACTGAAGCTTTCTTT. As protein: CASRTGKGLNTEAFF. The rearrangement joins TRBV2 to TRBJ1-1; TRBD1 might be the D (6 bases). The CDR3 spans 15 residues. With 6 bases removed from V and 0 bases from J, the gap between germline ends came to 14 bases. CDR1 and CDR2 from the germline V gene are SNHLY and FYNNEI.

The CDR3 nucleotides read TGTGCCAGCAGCTTCCCCGGGACCGCGCTCCCGACCTTC. This gives the protein CASSFPGTALPTF. The chain employs TRBV7-9 and TRBJ1-2; TRBD1 might be the D (5 bases). The CDR3 runs to 13 residues. V was pared by 3 bases and J by 14 bases, with 19 bases between. CDR1 is SEHNR and CDR2 is FQNEAQ in the germline V gene (reference sequence).

V usage is TRBV27 and J usage is TRBJ2-5; 9 bases are shared with TRBD1. V shed 5 bases and J 1 base; nucleotides not matched to a gene: 5. This CDR3 has 15 amino acids. The germline V gene has CDR1 MNHEY and CDR2 SMNVEV (reference sequence). This CDR3 is CASSLQGASQETQYF. In DNA, the CDR3 is TGTGCCAGCAGTCTACAGGGGGCGTCCCAAGAGACCCAGTACTTC.

V and J are TRBV10-3 and TRBJ2-7, with D possibly being TRBD1 or TRBD2 (5 bases each). V shed 6 bases and J shed 2 bases, with 14 bases lying between them. Germline lookup yields CDR1 ENHRY and CDR2 SYGVKD. There are 14 residues in the CDR3. This CDR3 is CAIRDGTLAYEQYF. CDR3 bases: TGTGCCATCAGGGACGGGACCTTAGCCTACGAGCAGTACTTC.

Here the CDR3 reads CASSVKDREQYF. In nucleotides, the CDR3 is TGTGCCAGTAGTGTAAAGGATCGCGAGCAGTACTTC. The J gene is TRBJ2-7, the V gene TRBV19; no clear D gene. Looked up from germline, CDR1 is LNHDA and CDR2 is SQIVND (reference sequence). The CDR3 consists of 12 residues. V lost 5 bases and J 6 bases, leaving 11 bases between the germline ends.

This chain connects TRBV18 to TRBJ2-3, with 7 positions matching TRBD1. There are 16 residues in the CDR3. Germline V gene lookup returns CDR1 KGHSH and CDR2 LQKENI. With 4 bases clipped from V and 2 bases from J, the junction kept 9 bases outside the gene matches. This CDR3 reads CASSHPGQGDTDTQYF. CDR3 sequence (DNA): TGTGCCAGCTCACACCCTGGGCAGGGGGACACAGATACGCAGTATTTT.

There are a few counts of this clone. The chain combines TRBV27 with TRBJ2-7; 8 nucleotides align to TRBD1. The CDR3 loop spans 15 amino acids. V dropped 4 bases and J dropped 5; count of bases not matched to a gene: 10. Germline V CDR1 and CDR2: MNHEY, SMNVEV (reference sequence). This chain's CDR3 is CASSYTPGQAHEQYF. CDR3 sequence (DNA): TGTGCCAGCAGTTACACTCCGGGACAGGCCCACGAGCAGTACTTC.

This clone was seen a few times. Other DNA variants within this sample encode the same CDR3. The chain links TRBV28 to TRBJ1-3, with D uncertain. This CDR3 comprises 13 residues. Trimming shortened V by 1 base and J by 3 bases, and 4 bases separated the two germline ends. The germline V gene has CDR1 MDHEN and CDR2 SYDVKM. The CDR3 DNA reads as TGTGCCAGCAGTTTATTGGGTGGAAACACCATATATTTT. The encoded protein is CASSLLGGNTIYF.

The CDR3 here is CASRGLELNTEAFF. The CDR3 bases are TGTGCCAGCAGAGGCCTGGAGTTGAACACTGAAGCTTTCTTT. J is TRBJ1-1 and V is TRBV2; no reliable D call. Germline CDR1 SNHLY, CDR2 FYNNEI. CDR3 size: 14 residues. V was pared by 6 bases and J by 0 bases, with 11 bases between.

A single count supports this clone. The chain has TRBV7-9 and TRBJ1-5; a possible D gene is TRBD1 (5 bases). The V gene's germline CDR1 is SEHNR and CDR2 FQNEAQ (reference sequence). Deletions cut 3 bases from V and 5 bases from J, with 8 bases between. This CDR3 contains 13 residues. Written as DNA, the CDR3 is TGTGCCAGCAGCTTTGCACAGGATCAGCCCCAGCATTTT. Residues: CASSFAQDQPQHF.

J is TRBJ1-5 and V is TRBV2; TRBD1 might be the D (6 bases). CDR1 and CDR2 (germline): SNHLY, FYNNEI. The CDR3 extends over 15 amino acids. V lost 6 bases, J lost 3 bases, and 15 bases lay in between. The CDR3 loop is CASRFQDRPNQPQHF. The CDR3 DNA reads as TGTGCCAGCAGGTTCCAGGACAGACCCAATCAGCCCCAGCATTTT. The full variable domain, completed using reference TRBV2 and TRBJ1-5, is EPEVTQTPSHQVTQMGQEVILRCVPISNHLYFYWYRQILGQKVEFLVSFYNNEISEKSEIFDDQFSVERPDGSNFTLKIRSTKLEDSAMYFCASRFQDRPNQPQHFGDGTRLSIL.

The rearrangement links TRBV5-8 to TRBJ1-5; no clear D gene. This CDR3 is 12 amino acids long. CDR1 is SGHTS, CDR2 YDEGEE, per germline. V was shortened by 4 bases and J by 8 bases, with 10 bases between the two germline ends. In nucleotides, the CDR3 is TGTGCCAGCAGCCTCCTTAGGAAGCCCCAGCATTTT. Translation gives CASSLLRKPQHF.

On this clone: The same CDR3 is also encoded by other DNA sequences in this sample. V usage is TRBV25-1 and J usage is TRBJ2-7, with 8 bases aligning to TRBD1. CDR3 length: 14 amino acids. J was trimmed by 2 bases and V by 2 bases; bases with no gene match: 2. Germline V lookup: CDR1 MGHDK, CDR2 SYGVNS. For the CDR3, the DNA is TGTGCCAGCAGTGAAGGGGACAGGACCTACGAGCAGTACTTC. Its protein is CASSEGDRTYEQYF.

Of note for this clone: Other DNA sequences in this specimen translate into the identical CDR3. The rearrangement links TRBV5-1 to TRBJ2-7, with 13 nucleotides matching TRBD2. This CDR3 contains 17 residues. Germline CDR1 is SGHRS and CDR2 is YFSETQ. After removal of 4 bases from V and 1 base from J, the junction contained 8 bases not matched to a gene. DNA for the CDR3: TGCGCCAGCAGCCTGGGACTAGCGGGGACTTCATCCTACGAGCAGTACTTC. This encodes CASSLGLAGTSSYEQYF.

The chain carries TRBV15 and TRBJ2-1, with 9 bases identical to TRBD2. Germline assignment: CDR1 LNHNV and CDR2 YYDKDF (reference sequence). CDR3 length: 13 amino acids. After removal of 6 bases from V and 3 bases from J, the junction contained 0 bases not matched to a gene. CDR3 protein: CATRRGGYNEQFF. CDR3 DNA sequence: TGTGCCACCAGGCGGGGGGGCTACAATGAGCAGTTCTTC.

A single count supports this clone. The chain is built from TRBV4-1 and TRBJ2-2, with 11 bases lining up with TRBD2. The CDR3 length is 15 residues. Germline trimming cut 6 bases from V and 6 bases from J; bases unmatched to any gene: 6. From germline, CDR1 is MGHRA and CDR2 YSYEKL. In nucleotides, the CDR3 is TGCGCCAGCAGTCTACTAGCGGGAGTTCCCGGGGAGCTGTTTTTT. This sequence encodes CASSLLAGVPGELFF.

The rearrangement uses TRBV7-8 and TRBJ1-2; no clear D. With 5 bases removed from V and 3 bases from J, the gap between germline ends came to 10 bases. The V gene's germline CDR1 is SGHVS and CDR2 FQNEAQ. This CDR3 has 13 amino acids. CDR3 in DNA: TGTGCCAGCAGCCCACGGACCTACTATGGCTACACCTTC. This codes for CASSPRTYYGYTF.

The V gene is TRBV14, the J gene TRBJ2-4; the match to TRBD2 covers 7 bases. V lost 4 bases and J lost 3; bases outside the gene matches: 3. Germline V CDR1 and CDR2: SGHDN, FVKESK. The CDR3 runs 14 residues. CDR3 DNA sequence: TGTGCCAGCAGCCCACGGGGGGACAAAAACATTCAGTACTTC. This translates into CASSPRGDKNIQYF.

This clone has just one count. This sequence joins TRBV10-2 and TRBJ1-5; D remains unclear. Germline V gene sequence: CDR1 WSHSY, CDR2 SAAADI. This CDR3 region has 15 residues. Trimming cost V 3 bases and J 6 bases, with 15 bases left between them. The CDR3 nucleotides are TGCGCCAGCAGTGATTGGTGGAGATCTGGTCAGCCCCAGCATTTT. Translation gives CASSDWWRSGQPQHF.